The 21 T cell receptor beta chains in this list originate from one sample, sequenced in a study of blood T cell repertoires in COVID-19. Sequenced by immunoSEQ multiplex PCR; TCRdb stores in-frame clones only, minus some. The sample contains roughly 260,000 clones, 88% of which appear only once. The sequencing input was peripheral blood. All receptors derive from a man between 60 and 75 years old who had recovered from COVID-19.

The chain carries TRBV7-3 and TRBJ2-3, with 12 bases fitting TRBD2. Germline V gene sequence: CDR1 SGHTA, CDR2 FQGTGA. With V trimmed by 0 bases and J by 4 bases, 8 bases remained unmatched. The CDR3 runs to 18 residues. CDR3 loop: CASSLTGSASGGADTQYF. The CDR3 DNA is TGTGCCAGCAGCTTAACTGGGAGTGCTAGCGGGGGGGCAGATACGCAGTATTTT.

The chain has TRBV11-2 and TRBJ1-1, with D uncertain. The V gene lost 1 base and the J gene lost 5 bases, with 8 bases spanning the gap. CDR1 and CDR2 from the germline V gene are SGHAT and FQNNGV. The CDR3 sequence is 13 residues long. The CDR3 DNA reads TGTGCCAGCAGCTTAGTATACAAAACTGAAGCTTTCTTT. Translated, it gives CASSLVYKTEAFF.

The chain employs TRBV10-3 and TRBJ2-1; TRBD2 agrees at 14 bases. The CDR3 covers 14 residues. The germline CDR1 and CDR2 sequences are ENHRY and SYGVKD. The trim removed 8 bases at V and 6 bases at J, leaving 3 bases unmatched. The CDR3 region is CAIGTSGGSNEQFF. CDR3 bases: TGTGCCATCGGGACTAGCGGGGGCAGCAATGAGCAGTTCTTC.

V gene TRBV6-4 combines with J gene TRBJ2-1, with D possibly TRBD2 on 7 matching bases. Germline loops: CDR1 MRHNA, CDR2 SNTAGT. CDR3 size: 15 residues. Trimming pared 2 bases from V and 6 bases from J, leaving 14 bases between. DNA of the CDR3: TGTGCCAGCAGTGACCTGGGGGGGCCAATCAATGAGCAGTTCTTC. Encoded protein: CASSDLGGPINEQFF.

V gene TRBV18 combines with J gene TRBJ2-7, with D tentatively TRBD1 (5 bases). There are 12 residues in the CDR3. The V end was cut by 3 bases, the J end by 4 bases, with 7 bases between. CDR1 and CDR2 from the germline V gene are KGHSH and LQKENI. CDR3 protein: CASSPAGYEQYF. In DNA, the CDR3 is TGTGCCAGCTCACCCGCAGGGTACGAGCAGTACTTC.

The chain has TRBV27 and TRBJ1-1, with D uncertain. The germline V gene has CDR1 MNHEY and CDR2 SMNVEV (reference sequence). Trimming pared 6 bases from V and 5 bases from J, leaving 10 bases between. The CDR3 is made up of 12 amino acids. Written as DNA, the CDR3 is TGTGCCAGCAGCCGGGGTGGTACTGAAGCTTTCTTT. Its protein is CASSRGGTEAFF.

This clone has a single count. The CDR3 sequence: CASSLGGGQFF. CDR3 DNA sequence: TGTGCCAGCAGTTTGGGAGGAGGCCAGTTCTTC. The V call is TRBV12-3 or TRBV12-4, the J call TRBJ2-1, with D perhaps matching TRBD2 (6 bases). V lost 3 bases and J lost 13, with 10 bases in between. The CDR3 contains 11 residues.

This chain links TRBV10-3 with TRBJ2-5; a possible D gene is TRBD2 (7 bases). The CDR3 spans 13 residues. Germline lookup yields CDR1 ENHRY and CDR2 SYGVKD. Between the trimmed V and J ends, which lost 7 bases and 5 bases, there was a span of 14 bases. CDR3 coding DNA: TGTGCCATCACCGGGGGGCCTGGGGAGACCCAGTACTTC. Translation gives CAITGGPGETQYF.

The chain joins TRBV7-3 to TRBJ2-1, with 8 bases matching TRBD2. CDR3 length: 15 amino acids. V was clipped by 2 bases and J by 4 bases; unmatched bases: 4. Germline CDR1 and CDR2: SGHTA and FQGTGA. Written as DNA, the CDR3 is TGTGCCAGCAGCTTAGGAGCGGGGGATTACAATGAGCAGTTCTTC. This codes for CASSLGAGDYNEQFF.

The chain uses TRBV28 and TRBJ2-7; D unresolved. Germline V gene lookup returns CDR1 MDHEN and CDR2 SYDVKM. The CDR3 contains 11 residues. Trimming cost V 4 bases and J 1 base, with 2 bases left between them. Here the CDR3 reads CASSSSYEQYF. The CDR3 region has the DNA TGTGCCAGCAGTTCTTCCTACGAGCAGTACTTC. The full variable domain, in which reference TRBV28 and TRBJ2-7 provide the parts outside the CDR3, is DVKVTQSSRYLVKRTGEKVFLECVQDMDHENMFWYRQDPGLGLRLIYFSYDVKMKEKGDIPEGYSVSREKKERFSLILESASTNQTSMYLCASSSSYEQYFGPGTRLTVT.

This clone was recorded only once. V is TRBV7-2 and J is TRBJ1-5, with 7 bases matching TRBD1. Germline CDR1 SGHTA, CDR2 FQGNSA. The trim removed 4 bases at V and 6 bases at J, leaving 6 bases unmatched. CDR3 length: 14 residues. The CDR3 nucleotides are TGTGCCAGCAGCTCCTACAGGGGCGGTCAGCCCCAGCATTTT. Translating gives CASSSYRGGQPQHF.

The chain couples TRBV5-1 to TRBJ2-3; no definite D call. Germline V gene data show CDR1 as SGHRS and CDR2 as YFSETQ. V dropped 4 bases and J dropped 5 bases, with 8 bases sitting between them. CDR3 length: 12 residues. In DNA form, the CDR3 reads TGCGCCAGCAGCCCCTATGGAGATACGCAGTATTTT. Protein product: CASSPYGDTQYF.

The chain employs TRBV11-2 and TRBJ2-7; D is ambiguous. CDR3 length: 12 amino acids. V shed 2 bases and J shed 4 bases, with 6 bases lying between them. Germline V gene sequence: CDR1 SGHAT, CDR2 FQNNGV. CDR3 coding DNA: TGTGCCAGCAGCTTATCCCTTTACGAGCAGTACTTC. This gives the protein CASSLSLYEQYF.

The rearrangement links TRBV11-2 to TRBJ2-7; D is possibly TRBD1 (6 bases). This CDR3 has 16 residues. Germline V lookup: CDR1 SGHAT, CDR2 FQNNGV. The V and J ends lost 3 bases and 0 bases respectively, with 15 bases between them. CDR3 bases: TGTGCCAGCAGCTTGGGCGGACAGATAAGCTCCTACGAGCAGTACTTC. This gives the protein CASSLGGQISSYEQYF.

This clone was picked up a small number of times. This sequence joins TRBV10-1 and TRBJ1-6; a possible D gene is TRBD1 (6 bases). The CDR3 runs to 13 residues. Trimming took off 6 bases at V and 11 bases at J, with 14 bases between the two ends. CDR1 WNHNN and CDR2 SYGVQD come from the germline V gene (reference sequence). The CDR3 sequence: CASSPGAGPPLHF. CDR3 bases: TGCGCCAGCAGCCCAGGGGCAGGTCCACCCCTCCACTTT.

The rearrangement links TRBV9 to TRBJ1-2; 9 bases align to TRBD1. Unmatched junction bases numbered 0, after V lost 1 base and J lost 8 bases. Germline values: CDR1 SGDLS, CDR2 YYNGEE. CDR3 length equals 12 residues. CDR3 sequence: CASSVTGGGYTF. The CDR3 nucleotides read TGTGCCAGCAGCGTAACAGGGGGCGGCTACACCTTC.

Comments on this clone: This same CDR3 is encoded by further DNA sequences in the sample. The chain has TRBV24-1 and TRBJ1-2; 10 positions agree with TRBD1. The CDR3 consists of 14 residues. The germline V gene has CDR1 KGHDR and CDR2 SFDVKD. J gave up 5 bases and V 4 bases, and 3 bases lay outside the gene matches. As DNA, the CDR3 is TGTGCCACCAGTGACCCGGGACAGGGGTATGGCTACACCTTC. Amino acid sequence: CATSDPGQGYGYTF.

V is TRBV9 and J is TRBJ2-3; D not certain. The CDR3 spans 11 residues. Trimming removed 3 bases from V and 3 bases from J, with 2 bases in between. Germline V gene sequence: CDR1 SGDLS, CDR2 YYNGEE. The CDR3 DNA is TGTGCCAGCAGCGCAACAGATACGCAGTATTTT. Protein: CASSATDTQYF.

This clone is a singleton in its sample. This chain links TRBV25-1 with TRBJ1-4; D unclear. The V and J ends lost 2 bases and 0 bases respectively, with 7 bases between them. This CDR3 is 15 amino acids long. CDR1 is MGHDK, CDR2 SYGVNS, per germline. This chain's CDR3 is CASSEIGATNEKLFF. The CDR3 DNA reads TGTGCCAGCAGTGAAATTGGAGCAACTAATGAAAAACTGTTTTTT.

This chain joins TRBV2 and TRBJ2-1; 9 positions agree with TRBD2. This CDR3 is built from 15 residues. CDR1 is SNHLY and CDR2 is FYNNEI in the germline V gene. V dropped 6 bases and J dropped 5; count of bases not matched to a gene: 8. CDR3 amino acids: CASRYSGGVHNEQFF. In DNA form, the CDR3 reads TGTGCCAGCAGATATAGCGGGGGAGTTCACAATGAGCAGTTCTTC.

This chain connects TRBV6-5 to TRBJ2-5; TRBD2 is a possible D gene (5 bases). This CDR3 comprises 14 residues. Germline assignment: CDR1 MNHEY and CDR2 SVGAGI. The V end lost 5 bases, the J end lost 7 bases, and 17 bases lay between the germline ends. In DNA form, the CDR3 reads TGTGCCAGCAGTCCCGGAGGCAGACCGGGGACCCAGTACTTC. It specifies CASSPGGRPGTQYF.